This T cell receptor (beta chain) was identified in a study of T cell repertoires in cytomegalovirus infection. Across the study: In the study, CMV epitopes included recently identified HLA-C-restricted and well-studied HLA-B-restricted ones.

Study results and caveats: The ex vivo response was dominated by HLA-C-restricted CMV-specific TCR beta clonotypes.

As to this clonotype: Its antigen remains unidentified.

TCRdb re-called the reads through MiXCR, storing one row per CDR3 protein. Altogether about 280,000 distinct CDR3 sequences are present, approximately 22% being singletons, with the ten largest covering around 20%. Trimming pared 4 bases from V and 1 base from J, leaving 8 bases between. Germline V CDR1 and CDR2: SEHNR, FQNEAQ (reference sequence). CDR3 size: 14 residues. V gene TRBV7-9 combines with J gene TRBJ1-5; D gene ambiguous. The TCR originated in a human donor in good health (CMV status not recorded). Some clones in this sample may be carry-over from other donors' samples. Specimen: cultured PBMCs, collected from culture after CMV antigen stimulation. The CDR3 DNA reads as TGTGCCAGCAGCTCATATTCGAGCAATCAGCCCCAGCATTTT. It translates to CASSSYSSNQPQHF.